This T cell receptor (beta chain) was profiled in a study of beta chain features in type 1 diabetes. Details on this clone: Its antigen is unknown.

Study-level points and caveats: A pattern of fewer insertions and more deletions at VDJ junctions was seen in type 1 diabetes patients. Type 1 diabetes patients had TCRB CDR3s that were shorter (moderately but significantly so) in all four CD4+ subsets.

The CDR3 extends over 15 amino acids. CDR1 is LNHNV and CDR2 is YYDKDF in the germline V gene (reference sequence). V lost 1 base and J 0 bases, leaving 7 bases between the germline ends. The whole isolated RNA underwent reverse transcription, so sequencing captured expressed TCRB transcripts. Sequencing was performed with immunoSEQ multiplex PCR; in TCRdb, only in-frame clones are kept and a portion is missing. The sample gives hundreds of thousands of clones, roughly 9% of which show up once; more than 0.8% is in the top ten. Sequencing was performed on central memory CD4+ T cells from blood. This receptor was taken from a man aged 25-40 years with type 1 diabetes. V usage is TRBV15 and J usage is TRBJ1-5, with a tentative D call TRBD1 (5 bases). The CDR3: CATSRGGASNQPQHF. CDR3 sequence (DNA): TGTGCCACCAGCAGAGGGGGCGCTAGCAATCAGCCCCAGCATTTT. The full variable domain, in which reference TRBV15 and TRBJ1-5 provide the parts outside the CDR3, is DAMVIQNPRYQVTQFGKPVTLSCSQTLNHNVMYWYQQKSSQAPKLLFHYYDKDFNNEADTPDNFQSRRPNTSFCFLDIRSPGLGDTAMYLCATSRGGASNQPQHFGDGTRLSIL.